This T cell receptor (beta chain) is from a study of cytomegalovirus exposure and HLA in healthy donors. Study as a whole: Assignment to the Caucasian-associated ancestry cluster applied to roughly 80% of the 350 to 500 genotyped donors.

With respect to this clone: The antigen is not known.

13 Jbeta primers and 60 Vbeta primers were used for the PCR. Using immunoSEQ multiplex PCR, the repertoire was profiled, and TCRdb retains in-frame clones only, with some absent. The table shows some 180,000 clones, with 77% occurring only once. Study outcomes and limitations: In a later analysis, common viral pathogens appeared linked to several of the most significant clusters. A later analysis revealed that TCR association rates differed between HLA loci, peaking at DRB1 and bottoming out at HLA-C.

V lost 3 bases and J lost 1; bases outside the gene matches: 8. The V gene's germline CDR1 is SGHRS and CDR2 YFSETQ. The CDR3 extends over 16 amino acids. This receptor was taken from a man in his late teens or twenties in good health and CMV-seronegative. V and J are TRBV5-1 and TRBJ1-1; 8 bases are a match to TRBD1. The sequenced material came from PBMCs. The CDR3 sequence: CASSSSPGTGNTEAFF. DNA for the CDR3: TGCGCCAGCAGCTCGTCCCCCGGGACAGGGAACACTGAAGCTTTCTTT.